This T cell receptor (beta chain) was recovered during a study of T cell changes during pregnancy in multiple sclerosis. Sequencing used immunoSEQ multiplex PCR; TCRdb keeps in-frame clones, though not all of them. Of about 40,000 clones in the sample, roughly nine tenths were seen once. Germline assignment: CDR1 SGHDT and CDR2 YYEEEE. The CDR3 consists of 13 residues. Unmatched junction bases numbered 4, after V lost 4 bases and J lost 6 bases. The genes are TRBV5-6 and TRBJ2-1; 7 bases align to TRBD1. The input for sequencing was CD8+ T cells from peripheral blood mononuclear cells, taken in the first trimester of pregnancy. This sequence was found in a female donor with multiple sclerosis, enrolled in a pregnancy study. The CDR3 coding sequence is TGTGCCAGCAGCCCCGGGACAGCCAATGAGCAGTTCTTC. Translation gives CASSPGTANEQFF.